These 21 T cell receptor beta chains were sequenced from one sample in a study of STAT5B mutations in CD4+ large granular lymphocyte leukemia. Here immunoSEQ multiplex PCR was the method, and the copy in TCRdb shows in-frame clones only, minus some. The sample yields roughly 30,000 clones, 85% seen once. The source material was CD4+ T cells from blood buffy coats. The receptors were gathered from a human donor in good health.

This chain connects TRBV11-2 to TRBJ2-1; D unclear. The CDR3 sequence is 12 residues long. CDR1 is SGHAT and CDR2 is FQNNGV in the germline V gene. Trimming took 4 bases from V and 9 from J, leaving 10 bases between them. This CDR3 reads CASSSFGVEQFF. The CDR3 DNA sequence: TGTGCCAGCAGCTCATTTGGGGTTGAGCAGTTCTTC.

The rearrangement joins TRBV11-3 to TRBJ2-1; TRBD2 agrees at 7 bases. CDR1 SGHNT and CDR2 YENEEA come from the germline V gene. After removal of 1 base from V and 7 bases from J, the junction contained 7 bases not matched to a gene. The CDR3 spans 15 residues. The CDR3 reads CASSLVGGVGNEQFF. CDR3 DNA: TGTGCCAGCAGCTTAGTGGGAGGGGTTGGTAATGAGCAGTTCTTC.

The chain joins TRBV7-9 to TRBJ1-1, with a tentative D call TRBD1 (5 bases). Germline V lookup: CDR1 SEHNR, CDR2 FQNEAQ (reference sequence). The germline V and J ends were trimmed by 5 bases and 3 bases, with 13 bases remaining between them. The CDR3 is 14 amino acids. The CDR3 loop is CASSPPGTYTEAFF. The DNA of the CDR3 is TGTGCCAGCAGCCCCCCCGGGACCTACACTGAAGCTTTCTTT. Using reference TRBV7-9 and TRBJ1-1 for the parts outside the CDR3, the full variable domain is DTGVSQNPRHKITKRGQNVTFRCDPISEHNRLYWYRQTLGQGPEFLTYFQNEAQLEKSRLLSDRFSAERPKGSFSTLEIQRTEQGDSAMYLCASSPPGTYTEAFFGQGTRLTVV.

The chain carries TRBV5-6 and TRBJ2-7; TRBD2 matches 7 bases. V shed 4 bases and J 8 bases; nucleotides not matched to a gene: 3. CDR3 length equals 11 residues. Germline V CDR1 and CDR2: SGHDT, YYEEEE. In DNA form, the CDR3 reads TGTGCCAGCAGCCGTGGGACTAAGCAGTACTTC. Its translation is CASSRGTKQYF.

The V call is TRBV30, the J call TRBJ1-1; no clear D gene. The CDR3 is 13 amino acids. The germline gives CDR1 GTSNPN, CDR2 SVGIG (reference sequence). The CDR3 region has the DNA TGTGCGCTAACGGAACATTCGAACACTGAAGCTTTCTTT. Protein sequence: CALTEHSNTEAFF.

V gene TRBV18 combines with J gene TRBJ2-1, with 7 positions matching TRBD2. Germline CDR1 and CDR2: KGHSH and LQKENI. Trimming removed 2 bases from V and 2 bases from J; junction bases left unmatched: 3. CDR3 size: 15 residues. This chain's CDR3 is CASSPGGGAYNEQFF. CDR3 sequence (DNA): TGTGCCAGCTCACCAGGGGGGGGAGCCTACAATGAGCAGTTCTTC.

This clone has more than one count but fewer than ten. The J gene is TRBJ2-5, the V gene TRBV18; 8 bases line up with TRBD1. The CDR3 loop spans 13 amino acids. CDR1 and CDR2 from the germline V gene are KGHSH and LQKENI. The ends lost 3 bases at V and 3 bases at J; junction bases unmatched: 0. This chain's CDR3 is CASSPGQEETQYF. The DNA of the CDR3 is TGTGCCAGCTCACCGGGACAGGAAGAGACCCAGTACTTC.

V is TRBV19 and J is TRBJ2-5, with 7 bases matching TRBD2. Losses at the gene ends were 3 bases for V and 2 bases for J; bases not matched to a gene: 3. CDR1 LNHDA and CDR2 SQIVND come from the germline V gene (reference sequence). The CDR3 is 14 residues long. The chain's CDR3 is CASSMGGIQETQYF. DNA for the CDR3: TGTGCCAGTAGTATGGGGGGGATTCAAGAGACCCAGTACTTC.

This clone was seen once. V and J are TRBV4-1 and TRBJ2-7; TRBD1 matches 7 bases. The ends lost 6 bases at V and 2 bases at J; junction bases unmatched: 7. Germline V lookup: CDR1 MGHRA, CDR2 YSYEKL. The CDR3 length is 14 residues. Here the CDR3 reads CASSLVRGTYEQYF. Written as DNA, the CDR3 is TGCGCCAGCAGTCTCGTCAGGGGGACCTACGAGCAGTACTTC.

The chain couples TRBV6-1 to TRBJ1-1; tentative D call: TRBD1 (5 bases). CDR3 length: 14 residues. CDR1 MNHNS and CDR2 SASEGT come from the germline V gene. V gave up 4 bases and J gave up 6 bases, with 15 bases separating them. As DNA, the CDR3 is TGTGCCAGCAGTGTTTTCCCAGGGAATCCTGAAGCTTTCTTT. Amino acids: CASSVFPGNPEAFF.

This rearrangement joins TRBV6-1 to TRBJ2-7; D may be TRBD1 (6 bases). This CDR3 region has 14 residues. Deletions cut 5 bases from V and 2 bases from J, with 13 bases between. Germline CDR1 is MNHNS and CDR2 is SASEGT. CDR3 in DNA: TGTGCCAGCAGTATAAGTGGGACAACCTACGAGCAGTACTTC. This gives the protein CASSISGTTYEQYF.

The genes are TRBV18 and TRBJ2-7, with D possibly being TRBD1 (6 bases). Germline V gene lookup returns CDR1 KGHSH and CDR2 LQKENI. Trimming stripped 1 base from V and 0 bases from J, with 10 bases between. The CDR3 is 15 amino acids. The CDR3 DNA sequence: TGTGCCAGCTCACCACTTCAGGGGAGCTCCTACGAGCAGTACTTC. As protein: CASSPLQGSSYEQYF.

DNA of the CDR3: TGTGCCAGCAGTCAGACTAGCGTGGTTCAAGAGACCCAGTACTTC. It yields the protein CASSQTSVVQETQYF. J is TRBJ2-5 and V is TRBV2, with 8 bases lining up with TRBD2. This CDR3 comprises 15 residues. The germline gives CDR1 SNHLY, CDR2 FYNNEI. The V segment lost 5 bases and the J segment 2 bases; nucleotides outside the gene matches: 7.

The V gene is TRBV9, the J gene TRBJ2-2, with D perhaps assigned TRBD1 or TRBD2 (5 bases each). CDR3 length: 16 amino acids. The V end lost 3 bases, the J end lost 4 bases, and 16 bases lay between the germline ends. Germline CDR1 reads SGDLS; CDR2 reads YYNGEE. For the CDR3, the DNA is TGTGCCAGCAGCGCCGGGACGGTGCCCTCCACCGGGGAGCTGTTTTTT. It is translated as CASSAGTVPSTGELFF. Looking up the rest from reference TRBV9 and TRBJ2-2 gives the full variable domain: DSGVTQTPKHLITATGQRVTLRCSPRSGDLSVYWYQQSLDQGLQFLIQYYNGEERAKGNILERFSAQQFPDLHSELNLSSLELGDSALYFCASSAGTVPSTGELFFGEGSRLTVL.

In its sample, this clone was seen a few times. V gene TRBV2 combines with J gene TRBJ1-2; tentative D call: TRBD1 (6 bases). V lost 6 bases to trimming and J lost 0 bases, with 14 bases between them. This CDR3 contains 15 residues. Germline V CDR1 and CDR2: SNHLY, FYNNEI. The CDR3 nucleotides read TGTGCCAGCAGGGCGACAGGCCCAGCTAACTATGGCTACACCTTC. Protein: CASRATGPANYGYTF.

This clone was detected a few times. The V gene is TRBV7-8, the J gene TRBJ1-5; D is uncertain. CDR1 and CDR2 (germline): SGHVS, FQNEAQ. Deletions cut 4 bases from V and 5 bases from J, with 9 bases between. The CDR3 sequence is 13 residues long. CDR3 region: CASSSHPYQPQHF. Here the CDR3 DNA reads TGTGCCAGCAGCTCTCACCCATATCAGCCCCAGCATTTT. Full variable domain (outside the CDR3, taken from reference TRBV7-8 and TRBJ1-5): GAGVSQSPRYKVAKRGQDVALRCDPISGHVSLFWYQQALGQGPEFLTYFQNEAQLDKSGLPSDRFFAERPEGSVSTLKIQRTQQEDSAVYLCASSSHPYQPQHFGDGTRLSIL.

This chain uses TRBV27 with TRBJ2-7; 8 bases agree with TRBD2. Trimming took 5 bases from V and 3 from J; bases not matched to a gene: 9. Germline V gene data show CDR1 as MNHEY and CDR2 as SMNVEV (reference sequence). The CDR3 has 15 amino acids. CDR3 nucleotide sequence: TGTGCCAGCAGTCCCTCCGGAGCGGGAGTCTACGAGCAGTACTTC. It encodes CASSPSGAGVYEQYF.

This clone was recorded once. The genes are TRBV27 and TRBJ2-1, with 8 bases lining up with TRBD1. The CDR3 loop spans 12 amino acids. Germline assignment: CDR1 MNHEY and CDR2 SMNVEV (reference sequence). The V and J ends lost 6 bases and 6 bases, in that order; junction bases with no gene match: 1. The chain's CDR3 is CASRDRVNEQFF. The CDR3, as DNA: TGTGCCAGCAGGGACAGGGTCAATGAGCAGTTCTTC.

This clone was seen only a few times. V and J are TRBV27 and TRBJ1-2, with 9 bases that match TRBD1. Germline-derived CDR1 and CDR2 are MNHEY and SMNVEV (reference sequence). The CDR3 sequence is 16 residues long. Trimming removed 4 bases from V and 7 bases from J; junction bases left unmatched: 13. The CDR3 DNA reads TGTGCCAGCAGTTCGAGGCGGACAGGGGAAGAGGTTGGCTACACCTTC. Translating it yields CASSSRRTGEEVGYTF.

The rearrangement uses TRBV5-3 and TRBJ2-1; D is unresolved. TRBV5-3 is filed as an ORF, its function uncertain. This CDR3 has 16 residues. The ends were cut back, 3 bases at V and 6 bases at J, with 19 bases in the middle. The CDR3 DNA follows: TGTGCCAGAAGCTACGCCCGGGTTTGGGTTTGCAATGAGCAGTTCTTC. Translating gives CARSYARVWVCNEQFF.

This chain's CDR3 is CASRVDRTPILEYF. The CDR3 DNA sequence: TGTGCCAGCAGGGTGGACAGGACCCCCATTCTGGAATATTTT. The genes are TRBV2 and TRBJ2-3; 7 nucleotides line up with TRBD1. Trimming took 6 bases from V and 15 from J; bases not matched to a gene: 18. CDR1 and CDR2 (germline): SNHLY, FYNNEI. This CDR3 contains 14 residues.